The T cell receptor (beta chain) under discussion was sequenced for a study of cytomegalovirus exposure and HLA in healthy donors listed by TCRdb under 2017. Regarding the study in general: According to an earlier analysis of a few hundred of the donors, 150 million to 200 million T cells yielded roughly 110 million unique TCR beta sequences and 276 Gb of sequence data. Roughly 290 gigabases of sequencing data and roughly 80 million unique TCR sequences made up an early release that covered 500 to 650 HLA-typed donors. Of the roughly 400 genotyped donors, roughly 85% fell in the genetic ancestry cluster associated with self-reported Caucasian donors. The study aimed to test whether cataloging public T cell receptors could reveal signatures of past pathogen exposure. The T cell repertoires of some 700 subjects were profiled by immunosequencing and related to cytomegalovirus serostatus. Along with the approximately 650-subject first cohort, a separate validation cohort of over 90 different subjects was used. To predict cytomegalovirus infection status, the study combined high-throughput TCR immunosequencing, statistical association of individual TCRs with disease status, and machine learning. To study patterns of TCR occurrence, a later analysis re-analyzed previously published TCR beta repertoires from under 750 donors and added high-resolution HLA genotyping. Rather than using new phenotypic data, the later analysis identified candidate immune exposures from TCR beta sequences and from how often those sequences occurred across donors. An earlier analysis of several hundred of the donors applied high-throughput TCR beta sequencing to assess whether each TCR beta V gene segment acted as functional or pseudogenic. Alongside the repertoire data, information on donor age, sex, ethnicity and CMV serostatus was compiled. A later genetic analysis used genome-wide SNP genotypes for about 55% of the 666 donors, treating that subset as a discovery cohort. All discovery cohort repertoires had been generated using a single sequencing platform. HLA typing covered class I and class II loci at four-digit resolution. Typing coverage varied by locus: roughly 629-630 donors for A, B, C, DRB1 and DQB1; under 550 for DQA1; 606 for DPA1; some 470 for DPB1. Four or five DR-DQ haplotypes were treated as single units for association and clustering because of strong linkage in the cohort. Across about 370 genotyped donors of the cohort, an average of approximately 200,000 unique TCR beta nucleotide sequences per donor were sequenced, and approximately 17% of those sequences were non-productive. Overall study outcomes, separate from this receptor: Because counts were too low, approximately 15 rarely observed V segments, including chromosome 9 orphons, were excluded from the earlier analysis of fewer than 650 of the donors. A later analysis found that TCR association rates varied across HLA loci, with DRB1 alleles showing the most associated TCRs and HLA-C alleles the fewest. A later analysis associated about 17,000 TCR beta sequences with specific HLA alleles at a false discovery rate of 0.05. Some IMGT-functional V segments, including TRBV6-2 and TRBV6-3, could not be distinguished by the 87-base-pair reads and were therefore excluded. The authors suggested that the approach could potentially be generalized to other disease states and immunological phenotypes. In a later analysis, most CMV-associated TCR beta chains were found to appear HLA-restricted, with HLA associations seemingly driven largely by CMV exposure. HLA typing was unavailable for some donors at each locus, so association tests used only the typed subset. In a later genetic analysis, a missense DCLRE1C variant was associated with V-gene and J-gene trimming of TCR beta chains, and the association was replicated in an independent cohort. Correlated functional status among segregating V segments might be attributable to linkage disequilibrium, but an unknown experimental factor could not be ruled out. According to a later genetic analysis, donors in an Asian-associated ancestry cluster had fewer N-insertions in productive TCRs than the roughly 660-donor mean. Broadly in line with IMGT annotations, most TCR beta V segments showed up in productive rearrangements about 87% or about 30% of the time in an earlier analysis of a few hundred of the donors. A group of highly shared sequence variants was considered likely to be a technical artifact of the sequencing pipeline. CMV serostatus was the only immune exposure information available for the cohort. When HLA alleles, especially DR and DQ, strongly co-occurred, TCR associations were difficult to assign to individual alleles. Compared with equally common non-associated chains, HLA-associated TCR beta chains in a later analysis were more clonally expanded and had lower generation probabilities. Most TCR sequences were observed very rarely across donors, whereas some public TCRs were present in many individuals. Sequencing depth was assumed to be roughly uniform across donors in the presence/absence analyses, though that assumption may not hold. According to a later analysis, parvovirus B19, influenza, CMV and Epstein-Barr virus appeared linked to several top co-occurrence clusters. A further reported finding was that TCR beta sequences accurately predicted the HLA-A and HLA-B alleles for most subjects in the first cohort. Only TCR beta chains were sequenced in this cohort, and the absence of alpha or paired-chain data limited detectable features. Cytomegalovirus status was reported to be diagnosed by the classifier with high specificity and sensitivity in both the original and validation cohorts. A few of the identified cytomegalovirus-associated TCR beta chains were confirmed in vitro to be specific for cytomegalovirus antigens. A total of roughly 160 TCR beta chains were listed by the study as associated with cytomegalovirus.

CDR1 and CDR2 were assigned from the germline V gene as SGHRS and YFSETQ. Measured from the cysteine to the phenylalanine, the CDR3 is 16 residues long. CDR3 DNA only is kept here, 48 bases in frame from base 1. V is trimmed back by 8 bases and J by 3 bases, and the junction contains 11 bases that no gene match accounts for. Receptors were amplified or captured by the immunoSEQ multiplex PCR assay. A mixture of 60 forward primers for TCR Vbeta segments and 13 reverse primers for TCR Jbeta segments was used in the multiplex PCR. Amplification of the CDR3 region of rearranged TCR beta genes was performed with a multiplex PCR assay on genomic DNA. The amplified TCR beta libraries were sequenced on the Illumina HiSeq System as 87-base-pair reads. As for the original processing: In a later analysis, tens of millions of unique TCR beta chains were counted across the approximately 640 repertoires, and around 10 million of these chains were shared by at least two donors. Raw reads were error-corrected and collapsed into unique sequences with a nearest-neighbor algorithm that merged closely related sequences to remove PCR and sequencing errors. Alignment of CDR3 sequences to IMGT reference sequences was used to assign V, D and J gene segments. Each retained sequence needed at least a six-nucleotide match to both a V gene segment and a J gene segment. A rearrangement counted as productive if the CDR3 had no stop codons and remained in frame with V and J, and every other rearrangement counted as non-productive. CDR3 was defined by IMGT convention, running from the second conserved V-encoded cysteine to the conserved J-encoded phenylalanine. In an earlier analysis of approximately 590 of the donors, sequences lacking an unambiguous match to a single V gene segment were excluded. In an earlier analysis of several hundred of the donors, V segments were called functional above 56.7% productive rearrangements and were called segregating when the between-donor standard deviation exceeded 5%. A statistical classification framework was developed to diagnose cytomegalovirus status using the catalog of TCR beta chain sequences. In a later analysis, TCR nucleotide sequences were compared against IMGT/GENE-DB human TR gene sequences so that V and J genes could be assigned. In a later analysis, CDR3 sequences and most-parsimonious VDJ recombination scenarios were assigned using the TCRdist pipeline. In a later analysis, every TCR beta chain was defined by the combination of its CDR3 amino acid sequence and its V-gene family, and reads without a unique V-gene family were dropped. In a later analysis, a few hundred highly shared, low-generation-probability nucleotide sequences were removed to address suspected cross-contamination and a sequencing artifact. In a later analysis, a clonal expansion index for each public chain was calculated from normalized within-repertoire ranks of inferred template counts. Generation probabilities in a later analysis came from a VDJ recombination model fitted to out-of-frame rearrangements, and those results were checked against IGoR. In a later analysis, hypergeometric tests were used to score TCR-TCR, TCR-HLA and TCR-CMV co-occurrence, with a repertoire-size bias correction applied to TCR pairs. In a later analysis, false discovery rates were estimated by permuting HLA or CMV assignments 20 times. A later analysis grouped co-occurring TCRs with DBSCAN, adding TCRdist sequence similarity when clustering within HLA-allele-positive subsets. Repertoires with fewer than 30,000 or more than 120,000 public chains were left out of co-occurrence clustering, as were five repertoires with anomalous nucleotide sharing. Entries here come from immuneACCESS through TCRdb and include only in-frame sequences with V and J called. Some clones fail to appear in such tables; in the studies checked, an unresolved V gene covers under half of the shortfall, and the cause of the remainder is unknown. That table is the source of V, J and clone size, and D and trimming were worked out from the DNA. The sample has about 99,000 clones on record, around 65% of them singletons. The top ten clones comprise roughly 3.4% of the sample.

The cohort consisted of some 730 healthy bone marrow donors. At the time of sampling, every cohort member was nominally healthy, though immune exposures that went unrecorded were likely present. The donor was CMV seronegative and belonged to the group of several hundred seronegative cohort members. A peripheral blood sample was collected from each donor, and TCR beta sequencing was performed on peripheral blood mononuclear cells. Genomic DNA was extracted from the blood cell samples with the Qiagen DNeasy Blood Extraction Kit. This clone appeared a few times. Its antigen is currently not known. No base quality information exists; no much larger clone differs at one position.

The specimen was PBMCs. The chain joins TRBV5-1 to TRBJ2-7; TRBD2 aligns with 13 central bases. The sequence was obtained from a woman between 50 and 59 years old in good health and CMV-seronegative. The DNA is as follows: TGCGCCAGTCGTTTACAGGGGACTAGCGGGATCTACGAGCAGTACTTC. Translation gives CASRLQGTSGIYEQYF.